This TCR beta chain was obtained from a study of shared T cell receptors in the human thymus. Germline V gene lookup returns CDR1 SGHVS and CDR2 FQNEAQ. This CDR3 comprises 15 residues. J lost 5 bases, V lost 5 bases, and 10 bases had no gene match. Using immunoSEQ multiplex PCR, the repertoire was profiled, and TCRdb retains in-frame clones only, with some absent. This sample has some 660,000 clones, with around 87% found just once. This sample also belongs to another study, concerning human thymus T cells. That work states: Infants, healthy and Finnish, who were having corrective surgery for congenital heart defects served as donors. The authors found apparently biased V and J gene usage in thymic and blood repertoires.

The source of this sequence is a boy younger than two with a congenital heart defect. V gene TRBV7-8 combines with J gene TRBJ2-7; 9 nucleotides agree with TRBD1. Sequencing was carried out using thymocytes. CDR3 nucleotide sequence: TGTGCCAGCAGCCTATACTTCCGGGACAGGGACGAGCAGTACTTC. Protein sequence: CASSLYFRDRDEQYF.